Listed here are 20 T cell receptor beta chains from one sample, sequenced in a study of shared clonotypes between healthy human individuals. This table comes from immunoSEQ multiplex PCR, and its TCRdb copy is limited to in-frame clones, with some not included. The table shows 780,000 or so clones, with approximately 77% occurring only once. The sequenced material came from memory CD4+ T cells sorted from blood. Subset reported: CD45RA-negative fraction. These receptor sequences come from a woman aged 30 to 39 in good health.

The chain is built from TRBV9 and TRBJ1-1; 7 bases line up with TRBD1. J gave up 3 bases and V 3 bases, and 5 bases lay outside the gene matches. This CDR3 spans 14 amino acids. Germline V lookup: CDR1 SGDLS, CDR2 YYNGEE. CDR3 amino acids: CASSGGQVYTEAFF. The CDR3 bases are TGTGCCAGCAGCGGTGGACAGGTCTACACTGAAGCTTTCTTT.

The chain combines TRBV5-8 with TRBJ1-1; TRBD1 matches at 8 bases. The CDR3 covers 19 residues. V trimming: 4 bases; J trimming: 0 bases; junction bases outside the gene matches: 17. CDR1 and CDR2 (germline): SGHTS, YDEGEE. CDR3 DNA: TGTGCCAGCAGCCCAGACAGGGGCGATATTTTAGATTTGAACACTGAAGCTTTCTTT. Translating it yields CASSPDRGDILDLNTEAFF. Full variable domain (remainder filled in from reference TRBV5-8 and TRBJ1-1): EAGVTQSPTHLIKTRGQQATLRCSPISGHTSVYWYQQALGLGLQFLLWYDEGEERNRGNFPPRFSGRQFPNYSSELNVNALELEDSALYLCASSPDRGDILDLNTEAFFGQGTRLTVV.

CDR3 amino acids: CASSLVGAGGELFF. In nucleotides, the CDR3 is TGCGCCAGCAGCTTGGTGGGGGCTGGCGGGGAGCTGTTTTTT. The V call is TRBV5-1, the J call TRBJ2-2; tentative D call: TRBD1 (6 bases). Between the trimmed V and J ends, which lost 0 bases and 7 bases, there was a span of 10 bases. The CDR3 loop spans 14 amino acids. CDR1 is SGHRS and CDR2 is YFSETQ in the germline V gene.

This clone was counted a few times. The chain recombines TRBV30 with TRBJ2-5; 15 bases match TRBD2. This CDR3 is 17 amino acids long. Germline CDR1 is GTSNPN and CDR2 is SVGIG (reference sequence). Unmatched junction bases numbered 6, after V lost 1 base and J lost 3 bases. For the CDR3, the DNA is TGTGCCTGGAGTGGGGGACTAGCGGGAGGAGGTGAAGAGACCCAGTACTTC. Residues: CAWSGGLAGGGEETQYF.

The V and J genes are TRBV28 and TRBJ2-5; D is unresolved. CDR3 length: 14 amino acids. Trimming left V 3 bases short and J 3 bases short, with 11 bases between. The V gene's germline CDR1 is MDHEN and CDR2 SYDVKM. CDR3 coding DNA: TGTGCCAGCAGTTTTCTTTCGTCTAAAGAGACCCAGTACTTC. Protein sequence: CASSFLSSKETQYF. The variable domain in full, completed from reference TRBV28 and TRBJ2-5, reads DVKVTQSSRYLVKRTGEKVFLECVQDMDHENMFWYRQDPGLGLRLIYFSYDVKMKEKGDIPEGYSVSREKKERFSLILESASTNQTSMYLCASSFLSSKETQYFGPGTRLLVL.

The chain links TRBV27 to TRBJ2-7; either TRBD1 or TRBD2 may supply D (6 bases each). The CDR3 length is 16 residues. From germline, CDR1 is MNHEY and CDR2 SMNVEV (reference sequence). The V gene lost 3 bases and the J gene lost 2 bases, with 17 bases spanning the gap. Written as DNA, the CDR3 is TGTGCCAGCAGTTTGATTGGCGCAGGGGAGGCCTACGAGCAGTACTTC. Translation: CASSLIGAGEAYEQYF.

The chain couples TRBV27 to TRBJ1-2; 11 positions agree with TRBD1. V dropped 5 bases and J dropped 6; count of bases not matched to a gene: 8. The CDR3 contains 15 residues. Per the germline V gene, CDR1 is MNHEY and CDR2 is SMNVEV (reference sequence). The CDR3 sequence: CASSAPGTGGNGYTF. CDR3 nucleotides: TGTGCCAGCAGTGCCCCCGGGACAGGGGGTAATGGCTACACCTTC.

The genes are TRBV18 and TRBJ1-1; D is perhaps TRBD1 (6 bases). Germline CDR1 is KGHSH and CDR2 is LQKENI. CDR3 length equals 15 residues. Trimming stripped 2 bases from V and 0 bases from J, with 10 bases between. The CDR3 region is CASSPVGGMNTEAFF. Written as DNA, the CDR3 is TGTGCCAGCTCACCAGTAGGGGGTATGAACACTGAAGCTTTCTTT.

The CDR3 DNA reads TGTGCCAGCAGCTTGGGGGACCGACCGCTTTACGAGCAGTACTTC. The encoded protein is CASSLGDRPLYEQYF. The chain carries TRBV5-5 and TRBJ2-7, with D tentatively TRBD1 or TRBD2 (5 bases each). CDR3 size: 15 residues. Germline lookup yields CDR1 SGHKS and CDR2 YYEKEE (reference sequence). The ends were cut back, 0 bases at V and 4 bases at J, with 14 bases in the middle. The full variable domain, its missing parts supplied by reference TRBV5-5 and TRBJ2-7, is DAGVTQSPTHLIKTRGQQVTLRCSPISGHKSVSWYQQVLGQGPQFIFQYYEKEERGRGNFPDRFSARQFPNYSSELNVNALLLGDSALYLCASSLGDRPLYEQYFGPGTRLTVT.

The V and J genes are TRBV19 and TRBJ2-2, with 10 bases identical to TRBD2. J lost 3 bases, V lost 1 base, and 8 bases had no gene match. CDR1 is LNHDA and CDR2 is SQIVND in the germline V gene (reference sequence). The CDR3 is 18 amino acids. The CDR3 DNA reads TGTGCCAGTAGTATAGTCCTAGCGGGGGTAGGGGACACCGGGGAGCTGTTTTTT. Translated, it gives CASSIVLAGVGDTGELFF.

This clone was observed once. This chain uses TRBV11-2 with TRBJ2-5, with D perhaps TRBD2 (5 bases). This CDR3 spans 15 amino acids. Trimming stripped 2 bases from V and 0 bases from J, with 10 bases between. Germline V lookup: CDR1 SGHAT, CDR2 FQNNGV. The CDR3 bases are TGTGCCAGCAGCTTACGGCGGGCCAACCAAGAGACCCAGTACTTC. Translation gives CASSLRRANQETQYF.

In nucleotides, the CDR3 is TGTGCCAGCAGAGCCGGGACAGGGGGCGCCGGCTACACCTTC. Its protein product is CASRAGTGGAGYTF. The V call is TRBV6-4, the J call TRBJ1-2; 12 bases line up with TRBD1. Losses at the gene ends were 6 bases for V and 8 bases for J; bases not matched to a gene: 7. Germline assignment: CDR1 MRHNA and CDR2 SNTAGT. The CDR3 sequence is 14 residues long.

This chain links TRBV5-1 with TRBJ2-1; 10 nucleotides align to TRBD2. The ends lost 3 bases at V and 4 bases at J; junction bases unmatched: 7. The germline gives CDR1 SGHRS, CDR2 YFSETQ. There are 16 residues in the CDR3. The CDR3 DNA reads as TGCGCCAGCAGCTCCCCAGTAGCGGGAGGTTACAATGAGCAGTTCTTC. Translated, it gives CASSSPVAGGYNEQFF. Complete variable domain (other parts from reference TRBV5-1 and TRBJ2-1): KAGVTQTPRYLIKTRGQQVTLSCSPISGHRSVSWYQQTPGQGLQFLFEYFSETQRNKGNFPGRFSGRQFSNSRSEMNVSTLELGDSALYLCASSSPVAGGYNEQFFGPGTRLTVL.

The chain links TRBV19 to TRBJ2-7, with 10 bases fitting TRBD2. The junction had 4 bases not matched to a gene; V was cut back by 5 bases and J by 3 bases. Germline CDR1 LNHDA, CDR2 SQIVND (reference sequence). The CDR3 covers 14 residues. CDR3 in amino acids: CASSSGTSVYEQYF. CDR3 DNA: TGTGCCAGTAGTTCCGGGACTAGCGTCTACGAGCAGTACTTC.

V and J are TRBV28 and TRBJ2-7; D unclear. V was clipped by 2 bases and J by 4 bases, with 6 bases between them. The CDR3 is 12 amino acids. Germline V CDR1 and CDR2: MDHEN, SYDVKM. For the CDR3, the DNA is TGTGCCAGCAGTTTACAAAATTACGAGCAGTACTTC. As protein: CASSLQNYEQYF.

The table lists this clone with a few counts. J is TRBJ2-5 and V is TRBV15; 7 bases are a match to TRBD2. Trimming cost V 0 bases and J 4 bases; bases outside gene matches: 8. Germline CDR1 LNHNV, CDR2 YYDKDF (reference sequence). The CDR3 consists of 16 residues. The CDR3 protein is CATSRDLGEGGETQYF. The DNA for the CDR3 is TGTGCCACCAGCAGAGATTTGGGGGAGGGCGGAGAGACCCAGTACTTC.

This chain links TRBV11-2 with TRBJ1-2; D is perhaps TRBD1 (6 bases). The CDR3 is 13 residues long. The V and J ends lost 4 bases and 5 bases respectively, with 11 bases between them. CDR1 and CDR2 (germline): SGHAT, FQNNGV. The CDR3 protein is CASSSGTQYGYTF. The CDR3 coding sequence is TGTGCCAGCAGCTCCGGGACACAGTATGGCTACACCTTC.

J is TRBJ2-7 and V is TRBV27; no firm D call. The CDR3 has 13 residues. Trimming took 5 bases from V and 2 from J, leaving 10 bases between them. The V gene's germline CDR1 is MNHEY and CDR2 SMNVEV (reference sequence). This CDR3 is CASSTGSTYEQYF. The CDR3 DNA reads as TGTGCCAGCAGTACCGGGTCCACCTACGAGCAGTACTTC.

The chain is built from TRBV6-5 and TRBJ2-7; possible D gene TRBD2, 7 bases. V lost 6 bases to trimming and J lost 2 bases, with 17 bases between them. The CDR3 sequence is 15 residues long. From germline, CDR1 is MNHEY and CDR2 SVGAGI. The DNA for the CDR3 is TGTGCCAGCAGGACCTCGGGGGCGGGGGCCTACGAGCAGTACTTC. Translation gives CASRTSGAGAYEQYF.

The chain carries TRBV15 and TRBJ2-2, with D possibly matching TRBD1 (5 bases). The germline CDR1 and CDR2 sequences are LNHNV and YYDKDF (reference sequence). The CDR3 runs to 16 residues. The ends were cut back, 2 bases at V and 4 bases at J, with 14 bases in the middle. The CDR3 nucleotides read TGTGCCACCAGCAGAAAGGGGCTTAGCAGCACCGGGGAGCTGTTTTTT. The encoded protein is CATSRKGLSSTGELFF. The full variable domain, with the rest looked up from reference TRBV15 and TRBJ2-2, is DAMVIQNPRYQVTQFGKPVTLSCSQTLNHNVMYWYQQKSSQAPKLLFHYYDKDFNNEADTPDNFQSRRPNTSFCFLDIRSPGLGDTAMYLCATSRKGLSSTGELFFGEGSRLTVL.